These 16 T cell receptor beta chains originate from one sample sequenced in a study of T cell repertoires in cytomegalovirus infection. TCRdb re-called the reads through MiXCR, storing one row per CDR3 protein. Of some 940,000 distinct CDR3 sequences listed, approximately 32% were seen once; the top ten hold over 10%. No cognate antigen is known for these TCRs. This sample comprised cultured CD8+ T cells from PBMCs, obtained from culture after CMV antigen stimulation. The receptors were gathered from a human donor in good health (CMV status not recorded). Some clones in this sample may be carry-over from other donors' samples.

The chain carries TRBV15 and TRBJ1-4, with D unresolved. The CDR3 is made up of 14 amino acids. Trimming shortened V by 8 bases and J by 8 bases, and 18 bases separated the two germline ends. Germline V gives CDR1 LNHNV, CDR2 YYDKDF (reference sequence). CDR3 sequence (DNA): TGTGCCACCGGCGAGGCGGTCGAGCGGGAAAAACTGTTTTTT. It is translated as CATGEAVEREKLFF.

As DNA, the CDR3 is TGTGCCAGCAGTTCGGGACTAGCGGGGTCGGAAGATACGCAGTATTTT. It encodes CASSSGLAGSEDTQYF. The chain combines TRBV6-2 or TRBV6-3 with TRBJ2-3, with 13 positions matching TRBD2. The germline CDR1 and CDR2 sequences are MNHEY and SVGEGT. There are 16 residues in the CDR3. V trimming: 4 bases; J trimming: 5 bases; junction bases outside the gene matches: 6.

This chain joins TRBV27 and TRBJ2-1; D is possibly TRBD1 or TRBD2 (6 bases each). CDR3 length: 18 amino acids. Between the trimmed V and J ends, which lost 5 bases and 2 bases, there was a span of 22 bases. Germline-derived CDR1 and CDR2 are MNHEY and SMNVEV (reference sequence). The CDR3 sequence is CASSTYPASGGPYNEQFF. The CDR3, as DNA: TGTGCCAGCAGTACATATCCCGCCAGTGGGGGGCCCTACAATGAGCAGTTCTTC.

The chain links TRBV19 to TRBJ1-5, with TRBD1 as a possible D gene (6 bases). Germline V gene sequence: CDR1 LNHDA, CDR2 SQIVND (reference sequence). The CDR3 loop spans 15 amino acids. Trimming shortened V by 1 base and J by 4 bases, and 11 bases separated the two germline ends. In DNA, the CDR3 is TGTGCCAGTAGTATAGGCCGGGGGCCAAATCAGCCCCAGCATTTT. Translation gives CASSIGRGPNQPQHF.

The V call is TRBV6-6, the J call TRBJ2-6, with D uncertain. The CDR3 extends over 17 amino acids. Germline loops: CDR1 MNHNY, CDR2 SVGAGI (reference sequence). V dropped 4 bases and J dropped 0 bases, with 13 bases sitting between them. Here the CDR3 DNA reads TGTGCCAGCAGTTTTCTCTCCGCCCGCTCTGGGGCCAACGTCCTGACTTTC. It encodes CASSFLSARSGANVLTF.

The chain uses TRBV7-4 and TRBJ1-5, with 8 bases identical to TRBD1. CDR1 and CDR2 (germline): SGHVT, SQSDAQ. V shed 1 base and J 1 base; nucleotides not matched to a gene: 6. The CDR3 totals 17 residues. CDR3 in amino acids: CASSLVRGQRSNQPQHF. CDR3 sequence (DNA): TGTGCCAGCAGCTTAGTCAGGGGGCAGAGAAGCAATCAGCCCCAGCATTTT. Full variable domain (rest looked up from reference TRBV7-4 and TRBJ1-5): GAGVSQSPRYKVAKRGRDVALRCDSISGHVTLYWYRQTLGQGSEVLTYSQSDAQRDKSGRPSGRFSAERPERSVSTLKIQRTEQGDSAVYLCASSLVRGQRSNQPQHFGDGTRLSIL.

The sample holds a few counts of this clonotype. The rearrangement uses TRBV28 and TRBJ1-2, with D possibly being TRBD1 (5 bases). CDR3 length equals 15 residues. The V and J ends lost 1 base and 5 bases respectively, with 14 bases between them. Germline assignment: CDR1 MDHEN and CDR2 SYDVKM. Written as DNA, the CDR3 is TGTGCCAGCAGTTTATCGGTTACAGGCGTATATGGCTACACCTTC. Amino acid sequence: CASSLSVTGVYGYTF.

This rearrangement joins TRBV27 to TRBJ1-1, with D possibly being TRBD1 (5 bases). Trimming cost V 3 bases and J 10 bases, with 18 bases left between them. Germline V lookup: CDR1 MNHEY, CDR2 SMNVEV (reference sequence). There are 14 residues in the CDR3. CDR3 sequence reads: CASSLDPGGERAFF. The CDR3, as DNA: TGTGCCAGCAGTTTGGACCCCGGAGGGGAGAGAGCTTTCTTT.

The chain combines TRBV5-1 with TRBJ2-1; 9 bases line up with TRBD2. The CDR3 covers 15 residues. CDR1 is SGHRS, CDR2 YFSETQ, per germline. V trimming: 1 base; J trimming: 8 bases; junction bases outside the gene matches: 7. CDR3 residues: CASSLQGGLADEQFF. The CDR3 DNA is TGCGCCAGCAGCTTGCAGGGGGGACTAGCCGATGAGCAGTTCTTC.

This rearrangement joins TRBV12-3 or TRBV12-4 to TRBJ1-4, with D possibly being TRBD1 (5 bases). This CDR3 has 14 amino acids. The V gene lost 8 bases and the J gene lost 6 bases, with 16 bases spanning the gap. The CDR3 bases are TGTGCCAGCCTTTTTCAGGTGGGGCATGAAAAACTGTTTTTT. Its protein is CASLFQVGHEKLFF.

The J gene is TRBJ1-2, the V gene TRBV27, with D maybe TRBD1 (5 bases). The CDR3 covers 12 residues. Germline CDR1 MNHEY, CDR2 SMNVEV (reference sequence). Trimming shortened V by 6 bases and J by 8 bases, and 13 bases separated the two germline ends. The CDR3 DNA reads TGTGCCAGCAGCAAGGGGAGGAACGGCTACACCTTC. Protein sequence: CASSKGRNGYTF.

The sample holds a few counts of this clonotype. V usage is TRBV7-3 and J usage is TRBJ2-3; D remains ambiguous. Germline V lookup: CDR1 SGHTA, CDR2 FQGTGA. V gave up 5 bases and J gave up 8 bases, with 8 bases separating them. The CDR3 spans 11 residues. CDR3 DNA sequence: TGTGCCAGCAGCCCTCAGCTTACGCAGTATTTT. Encoded protein: CASSPQLTQYF.

The V call is TRBV6-4, the J call TRBJ2-3; a possible D gene is TRBD2 (6 bases). V lost 0 bases, J lost 4 bases, and 11 bases lay in between. The CDR3 is made up of 15 amino acids. Germline assignment: CDR1 MRHNA and CDR2 SNTAGT. In DNA, the CDR3 is TGTGCCAGCAGTGACTCGACCGGGAGCTCAGATACGCAGTATTTT. It translates to CASSDSTGSSDTQYF.

The rearrangement links TRBV6-2 or TRBV6-3 to TRBJ1-5; D is unclear. The CDR3 is made up of 13 amino acids. Trimming took off 1 base at V and 4 bases at J, with 5 bases between the two ends. Germline V gene lookup returns CDR1 MNHEY and CDR2 SVGEGT. The CDR3 here is CASSYYTNQPQHF. In nucleotides, the CDR3 is TGTGCCAGCAGTTACTACACGAATCAGCCCCAGCATTTT.

The chain carries TRBV5-8 and TRBJ2-7; D might be TRBD1 (6 bases). Germline CDR1 reads SGHTS; CDR2 reads YDEGEE. Trimming took 2 bases from V and 5 from J, leaving 20 bases between them. The CDR3 covers 16 residues. The CDR3 loop is CASSFSHGYRENEQYV. As DNA, the CDR3 is TGTGCCAGCAGCTTCTCCCACGGATACAGGGAAAACGAGCAGTACGTC.

This clonotype was detected ten times or more. V gene TRBV12-3 or TRBV12-4 combines with J gene TRBJ1-1; the match to TRBD1 covers 9 bases. This CDR3 is 16 amino acids long. Trimming took 4 bases from V and 1 from J; bases not matched to a gene: 7. The CDR3 loop reads CASSSTWTGANTEAFF. CDR3 DNA sequence: TGTGCCAGCAGTTCGACATGGACAGGGGCGAACACTGAAGCTTTCTTT.